The rows below give T cell receptor beta chains drawn from one sample of a study of monozygotic twins with inflammatory bowel disease. TCRdb derives one entry per CDR3 protein from the 5' RACE reads, leaving out DNA. Recorded for this sample: about 380,000 distinct CDR3 sequences. Sequenced: blood. The receptors come from a human donor with ulcerative colitis or Crohn's disease, or a healthy co-twin of an affected twin (not recorded which). The CDR3 runs from the conserved cysteine through the conserved F or W.

v_gene	j_gene	CDR3aa
TRBV9	TRBJ2-1	CASSVRTGVGEQFF
TRBV20-1	TRBJ1-5	CSAREVSNSNQPQHF
TRBV20-1	TRBJ2-1	CSARYYGTEGYNEQFF
TRBV19	TRBJ2-1	CASSITSPGEQFF
TRBV20-1	TRBJ2-7	CSARVLTGTYEQYF
TRBV5-1	TRBJ2-7	CASSLSEFSSYEQYF
TRBV20-1	TRBJ2-2	CSASFAGGPGELFF
TRBV30	TRBJ2-1	CAWAKQGKNEQFF
TRBV20-1	TRBJ1-2	CSARWGLANYGYTF
TRBV3-1	TRBJ1-2	CASSQAGQGNYGYTF
TRBV19	TRBJ2-2	CASSIIFLSGELFF
TRBV29-1	TRBJ2-7	CSAGRTGRHEQYF
TRBV5-1	TRBJ1-2	CASSLGDAANYGYTF
TRBV4-2	TRBJ2-6	CASSQDHSGANVLTF
TRBV6-5	TRBJ2-4	CASSYSGQGFGIQYF
TRBV9	TRBJ2-2	CASSVLGDNGELFF
TRBV7-9	TRBJ1-1	CAGKLDRGRGNTEAFF
TRBV6-6	TRBJ1-6	CASITGSWDSPLHF
TRBV15	TRBJ1-5	CATSDKQQRQPQHF
TRBV30	TRBJ2-3	CAWKLRDRGSDTQYF
TRBV12-3/TRBV12-4	TRBJ2-7	CASSPRQGAYEQYF
TRBV29-1	TRBJ1-1	CSVEVSGTGNPEAFF
TRBV7-8	TRBJ1-2	CASSPRGAYGYGYTF
TRBV7-6	TRBJ2-3	CASSRGPARVMGDTQYF
TRBV4-2	TRBJ1-4	CASSQGDSNEKLFF
TRBV3-1	TRBJ1-4	CASSQEDRRKIVATNEKLFF
TRBV29-1	TRBJ2-1	CSKRQGEYNEQFF
TRBV5-1	TRBJ2-5	CASSLGASPETQYF
TRBV5-6	TRBJ1-2	CASSFGQGGYGYTF
TRBV18	TRBJ2-4	CASSPRGPSDIQYF
TRBV20-1	TRBJ2-7	CSASPDRSYEQYF
TRBV10-2	TRBJ1-1	CASSTPDLNTEAFF
TRBV30	TRBJ2-5	CAWSVRGGPFTLTQYF